The present TCR beta chain was sequenced within a study of beta chain features in type 1 diabetes. Findings and caveats of the study: Naive, central memory and Treg TCRB repertoires appeared more alike in patients than in healthy donors. Patients with type 1 diabetes carried fewer insertions and had more deletions at their VDJ junctions.

This clone has a handful of counts. Antigen specificity is unknown. J gave up 5 bases and V 8 bases, and 11 bases lay outside the gene matches. CDR1 MDHEN and CDR2 SYDVKM come from the germline V gene. This CDR3 is built from 15 residues. Sequenced material consisted of expressed TCRB transcripts (all of the isolated RNA was reverse transcribed). This table comes from immunoSEQ multiplex PCR, and its TCRdb copy is limited to in-frame clones, with some not included. This sample yields hundreds of thousands of clones, of which roughly 12% are seen a single time; roughly 0.017% belongs to the top ten. The chain carries TRBV28 and TRBJ2-1; 8 bases line up with TRBD2. Sequenced material: naive CD4+ T cells from blood. The sequence came from a man between 18 and 29 years old in good health. CDR3 bases: TGTGCCAGCTTCAGTAGAAAGCGGGGGCACAATGAGCAGTTCTTC. Translation: CASFSRKRGHNEQFF.